The entry below describes one T cell receptor (beta chain). The target antigen is unknown. These data originate in a study of cytomegalovirus exposure and HLA in healthy donors. Study-wide background: Ancestry clustering placed 70% to 90% of roughly 400 genotyped donors in the Caucasian-associated cluster.

Study results and caveats: When presence/absence was analysed, sequencing depth was taken to be roughly uniform across donors. Using a false discovery rate of 0.05, a later analysis showed that some 16,000 TCR beta sequences were associated with HLA alleles.

CDR1 and CDR2 from the germline V gene are SNHLY and FYNNEI. Trimming cost V 2 bases and J 3 bases, with 11 bases left between them. The CDR3 covers 15 residues. PCR used 60 Vbeta primers and 13 Jbeta primers. Sequencing was performed with immunoSEQ multiplex PCR; in TCRdb, only in-frame clones are kept and a portion is missing. This listing includes around 130,000 clones. This TCR derives from a woman in her sixties in good health and CMV-seronegative. The specimen was PBMCs. The chain recombines TRBV2 with TRBJ1-5; no clear D gene. The CDR3 reads CASSERTVDNQPQHF. CDR3 in DNA: TGTGCCAGCAGTGAACGAACAGTCGACAATCAGCCCCAGCATTTT.